These 27 T cell receptor beta chains were sequenced from one sample in a study of cytomegalovirus exposure and HLA in healthy donors. The PCR employed 60 Vbeta primers together with 13 Jbeta primers. Using immunoSEQ multiplex PCR, the repertoire was profiled, and TCRdb retains in-frame clones only, with some absent. Altogether about 160,000 clones are present, around 86% being singletons, with the ten largest covering 0.96%. The material sequenced was PBMCs. The receptors stem from a girl aged 2 to 9 in good health and CMV-seropositive.

As DNA, the CDR3 is TGTGCCAGCAGACCGCGTGGGGGGAATCAGCCCCAGCATTTT. Translating gives CASRPRGGNQPQHF. The rearrangement links TRBV27 to TRBJ1-5, with D possibly TRBD1 on 5 matching bases. The CDR3 contains 14 residues. V was trimmed by 6 bases and J by 4 bases, leaving 13 bases between them. Germline assignment: CDR1 MNHEY and CDR2 SMNVEV (reference sequence).

The rearrangement uses TRBV30 and TRBJ2-1, with 7 bases fitting TRBD2. V trimming: 3 bases; J trimming: 7 bases; junction bases outside the gene matches: 6. The CDR3 spans 13 residues. Germline-derived CDR1 and CDR2 are GTSNPN and SVGIG (reference sequence). The CDR3 spells CAWSPLAPNEQFF. CDR3 bases: TGTGCCTGGAGCCCACTAGCGCCTAATGAGCAGTTCTTC. The full variable domain, rest sourced from reference TRBV30 and TRBJ2-1, is SQTIHQWPATLVQPVGSPLSLECTVEGTSNPNLYWYRQAAGRGLQLLFYSVGIGQISSEVPQNLSASRPQDRQFILSSKKLLLSDSGFYLCAWSPLAPNEQFFGPGTRLTVL.

A single count supports this clone. The chain couples TRBV15 to TRBJ1-3; D is unresolved. Trimming left V 1 base short and J 1 base short, with 11 bases between. This CDR3 is built from 16 residues. Per germline, CDR1 LNHNV and CDR2 YYDKDF (reference sequence). The chain's CDR3 is CATSRALLRSGNTIYF. The CDR3 nucleotides read TGTGCCACCAGCAGAGCACTACTTAGGTCTGGAAACACCATATATTTT.

This CDR3 reads CASSLVGTATNEKLFF. CDR3 nucleotide sequence: TGTGCCAGCAGCTTAGTCGGGACAGCGACTAATGAAAAACTGTTTTTT. The V and J genes are TRBV7-9 and TRBJ1-4, with 7 bases matching TRBD1. CDR3 length: 16 amino acids. Looked up from germline, CDR1 is SEHNR and CDR2 is FQNEAQ (reference sequence). V dropped 1 base and J dropped 2; count of bases not matched to a gene: 4.

This chain links TRBV7-9 with TRBJ2-5, with 9 positions matching TRBD1. This CDR3 region has 12 residues. With V trimmed by 0 bases and J by 12 bases, 2 bases remained unmatched. The germline CDR1 and CDR2 sequences are SEHNR and FQNEAQ (reference sequence). Here the CDR3 reads CASSLARDREYF. The DNA of the CDR3 is TGTGCCAGCAGCTTAGCCCGGGACAGGGAGTACTTC. Together with reference TRBV7-9 and TRBJ2-5, the CDR3 gives the full variable domain: DTGVSQNPRHKITKRGQNVTFRCDPISEHNRLYWYRQTLGQGPEFLTYFQNEAQLEKSRLLSDRFSAERPKGSFSTLEIQRTEQGDSAMYLCASSLARDREYFGPGTRLLVL.

The V and J genes are TRBV4-1 and TRBJ1-5; D is ambiguous. The V gene lost 4 bases and the J gene lost 4 bases, with 8 bases spanning the gap. There are 13 residues in the CDR3. Germline assignment: CDR1 MGHRA and CDR2 YSYEKL. The CDR3 is CASSPSTNQPQHF. The CDR3 coding sequence is TGCGCCAGCAGCCCGTCGACTAATCAGCCCCAGCATTTT.

The V call is TRBV6-1, the J call TRBJ1-1; a weak D match, TRBD1 (6 bases). V was clipped by 6 bases and J by 8 bases, with 16 bases between them. This CDR3 spans 13 amino acids. Per the germline V gene, CDR1 is MNHNS and CDR2 is SASEGT. The CDR3 loop is CASSRDRQSEAFF. The CDR3 nucleotides are TGTGCCAGCAGCCGTGACAGGCAATCGGAAGCTTTCTTT.

V gene TRBV28 combines with J gene TRBJ2-5, with 11 positions matching TRBD1. There are 14 residues in the CDR3. CDR1 and CDR2 from the germline V gene are MDHEN and SYDVKM. With 4 bases clipped from V and 5 bases from J, the junction kept 3 bases outside the gene matches. In DNA form, the CDR3 reads TGTGCCAGCAGTTGGACAGGGGGCGGGGAGACCCAGTACTTC. This encodes CASSWTGGGETQYF.

The count of this clone is one. This chain connects TRBV5-1 to TRBJ2-2; the match to TRBD1 covers 7 bases. The germline V gene has CDR1 SGHRS and CDR2 YFSETQ. V was clipped by 4 bases and J by 0 bases; unmatched bases: 6. This CDR3 has 16 residues. CDR3 in DNA: TGCGCCAGCAGCGGAAGACAGGGACCGAACACCGGGGAGCTGTTTTTT. It yields the protein CASSGRQGPNTGELFF.

The chain couples TRBV4-1 to TRBJ2-2; tentative D call: TRBD2 (5 bases). V was clipped by 2 bases and J by 2 bases, with 15 bases between them. Germline V gene data show CDR1 as MGHRA and CDR2 as YSYEKL. The CDR3 loop spans 17 amino acids. CDR3 bases: TGCGCCAGCAGCCAACGAAAAACCGGGATTAACACCGGGGAGCTGTTTTTT. This codes for CASSQRKTGINTGELFF.

The chain is built from TRBV6-1 and TRBJ1-5; D might be TRBD1 (6 bases). The germline gives CDR1 MNHNS, CDR2 SASEGT. The CDR3 runs to 14 residues. Trimming removed 11 bases at V and 7 bases at J, with 21 bases between. This chain's CDR3 is CAYGGGLLKQPQHF. DNA for the CDR3: TGTGCCTACGGGGGGGGCCTACTAAAACAGCCCCAGCATTTT.

This clone has just a few counts. J is TRBJ2-7 and V is TRBV30; the D gene is possibly TRBD1 (6 bases). This CDR3 spans 12 amino acids. V lost 2 bases to trimming and J lost 4 bases, with 9 bases between them. Germline V gene lookup returns CDR1 GTSNPN and CDR2 SVGIG (reference sequence). Here the CDR3 reads CAWSRTVYEQYF. DNA for the CDR3: TGTGCCTGGAGTAGGACAGTATACGAGCAGTACTTC.

The chain couples TRBV10-2 to TRBJ2-4; TRBD2 agrees at 8 bases. CDR3 length: 13 residues. Trimming removed 8 bases from V and 7 bases from J; junction bases left unmatched: 7. Germline V lookup: CDR1 WSHSY, CDR2 SAAADI. CDR3 protein: CASVAGIGNIQYF. CDR3 sequence (DNA): TGCGCCAGCGTAGCGGGGATAGGGAACATTCAGTACTTC.

CDR3 in amino acids: CASSLQVPVKETQYF. DNA of the CDR3: TGTGCCAGCAGTTTACAAGTGCCGGTTAAAGAGACCCAGTACTTC. This sequence joins TRBV28 and TRBJ2-5; D remains unclear. This CDR3 is built from 15 residues. V dropped 2 bases and J dropped 3 bases, with 13 bases sitting between them. In germline, CDR1 is MDHEN, CDR2 SYDVKM.

The rearrangement uses TRBV5-1 and TRBJ2-1; 7 bases line up with TRBD2. The CDR3 has 16 residues. The ends lost 4 bases at V and 0 bases at J; junction bases unmatched: 7. CDR1 SGHRS and CDR2 YFSETQ come from the germline V gene. CDR3 DNA sequence: TGCGCCAGCAGCCGACCTTCTAGCGGCTCCTACAATGAGCAGTTCTTC. Residues: CASSRPSSGSYNEQFF.

The rearrangement joins TRBV4-1 to TRBJ2-7; D is possibly TRBD2 (6 bases). This CDR3 is built from 15 residues. V was cut by 0 bases and J by 2 bases, with 11 bases left in between. Germline CDR1 MGHRA, CDR2 YSYEKL. CDR3 loop: CASSQEIAVTYEQYF. CDR3 bases: TGCGCCAGCAGCCAAGAGATAGCGGTAACCTACGAGCAGTACTTC.

The chain couples TRBV27 to TRBJ2-7, with 9 bases identical to TRBD1. The V gene end was trimmed by 4 bases and the J gene end by 4 bases; junction bases not matched to a gene: 2. CDR1 is MNHEY, CDR2 SMNVEV, per germline (reference sequence). CDR3 length: 13 amino acids. The CDR3 DNA sequence: TGTGCCAGCAGTTCGACAGGGGGTTACGAGCAGTACTTC. Protein product: CASSSTGGYEQYF.

This clone was detected a few times. The gene calls are TRBV6-1 and TRBJ2-1; 9 nucleotides align to TRBD2. This CDR3 is built from 18 residues. Germline trimming cut 2 bases from V and 5 bases from J; bases unmatched to any gene: 13. The germline CDR1 and CDR2 sequences are MNHNS and SASEGT. CDR3 protein: CASSELVAGEYLDNEQFF. In DNA, the CDR3 is TGTGCCAGCAGTGAATTGGTAGCGGGAGAGTATCTTGACAATGAGCAGTTCTTC.

J is TRBJ2-3 and V is TRBV2; D might be TRBD1 (5 bases). Germline values: CDR1 SNHLY, CDR2 FYNNEI. V was clipped by 4 bases and J by 0 bases, with 14 bases between them. The CDR3 sequence is 16 residues long. CDR3: CASSGRLGASTDTQYF. The DNA for the CDR3 is TGTGCCAGCAGTGGTCGCCTTGGGGCGAGCACAGATACGCAGTATTTT.

The chain uses TRBV6-8 and TRBJ2-3; D unclear. The CDR3 is 15 residues long. Trimming removed 4 bases at V and 0 bases at J, with 11 bases between. Germline assignment: CDR1 MNHGY and CDR2 SAAAGT. CDR3 bases: TGTGCCAGCAGTTTCGTCGCGCACAGCACAGATACGCAGTATTTT. The encoded protein is CASSFVAHSTDTQYF.

The V call is TRBV6-6, the J call TRBJ2-1, with TRBD2 matching over 12 bases. Trimming took 6 bases from V and 4 from J; bases not matched to a gene: 1. The CDR3 is 14 residues long. CDR1 and CDR2 (germline): MNHNY, SVGAGI (reference sequence). CDR3 protein: CASSGTSGYNEQFF. CDR3 nucleotide sequence: TGTGCCAGCAGCGGGACTAGCGGGTACAATGAGCAGTTCTTC.

The chain has TRBV7-6 and TRBJ2-5, with D uncertain. Trimming left V 0 bases short and J 5 bases short, with 4 bases between. Germline V gene data show CDR1 as SGHVS and CDR2 as FNYEAQ. This CDR3 has 12 amino acids. The CDR3 loop reads CASSLARETQYF. The CDR3 DNA sequence: TGTGCCAGCAGCTTAGCCCGGGAGACCCAGTACTTC.

The J gene is TRBJ2-7, the V gene TRBV28; a possible D gene is TRBD2 (6 bases). Germline V gives CDR1 MDHEN, CDR2 SYDVKM. V lost 1 base and J 0 bases, leaving 7 bases between the germline ends. This CDR3 region has 14 residues. CDR3 region: CASSLSGDSYEQYF. In DNA, the CDR3 is TGTGCCAGCAGTTTATCGGGGGACTCCTACGAGCAGTACTTC.

The CDR3 protein is CASSFIAGDTGELFF. The CDR3 DNA reads TGTGCCAGCAGCTTCATAGCGGGAGACACCGGGGAGCTGTTTTTT. The J gene is TRBJ2-2, the V gene TRBV6-1; 9 nucleotides align to TRBD2. This CDR3 comprises 15 residues. Germline V gives CDR1 MNHNS, CDR2 SASEGT. V gave up 6 bases and J gave up 3 bases; unmatched junction bases: 5.

This chain joins TRBV27 and TRBJ1-3; D is uncertain. V was cut by 5 bases and J by 0 bases, with 11 bases left in between. The CDR3 totals 15 residues. CDR1 MNHEY and CDR2 SMNVEV come from the germline V gene (reference sequence). The CDR3 nucleotides are TGTGCCAGCAGTCCGACTGGGTTCTCTGGAAACACCATATATTTT. This gives the protein CASSPTGFSGNTIYF.

The chain recombines TRBV5-1 with TRBJ2-2, with D perhaps TRBD2 (5 bases). Germline CDR1 is SGHRS and CDR2 is YFSETQ. Trimming took off 0 bases at V and 1 base at J, with 10 bases between the two ends. This CDR3 comprises 16 residues. The CDR3 sequence: CASSLESGMNTGELFF. CDR3 nucleotides: TGCGCCAGCAGCTTGGAGAGCGGAATGAACACCGGGGAGCTGTTTTTT.

This clone was recorded a few times. This chain links TRBV30 with TRBJ1-1; D uncertain. The V gene's germline CDR1 is GTSNPN and CDR2 SVGIG (reference sequence). The length of the CDR3 is 14 residues. V was cut by 5 bases and J by 4 bases, with 17 bases left in between. The DNA for the CDR3 is TGTGCCTGGGGGGTGATATCGGCGGGCACTGAAGCTTTCTTT. Translating it yields CAWGVISAGTEAFF.